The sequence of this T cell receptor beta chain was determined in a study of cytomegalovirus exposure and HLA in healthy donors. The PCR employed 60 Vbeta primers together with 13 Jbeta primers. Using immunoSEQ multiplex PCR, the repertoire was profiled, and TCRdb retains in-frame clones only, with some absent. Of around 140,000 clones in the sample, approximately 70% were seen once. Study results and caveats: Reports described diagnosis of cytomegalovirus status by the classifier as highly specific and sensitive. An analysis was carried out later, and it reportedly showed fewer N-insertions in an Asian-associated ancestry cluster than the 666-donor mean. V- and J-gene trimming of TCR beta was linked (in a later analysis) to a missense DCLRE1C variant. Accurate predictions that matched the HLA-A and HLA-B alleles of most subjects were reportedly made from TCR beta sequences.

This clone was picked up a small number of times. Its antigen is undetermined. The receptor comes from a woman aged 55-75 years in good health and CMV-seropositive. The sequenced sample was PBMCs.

The CDR3 here is CATSRDSRRLQTSGNTIYF. CDR3 DNA: TGTGCCACCAGCAGAGATAGTCGGCGGCTTCAGACCTCTGGAAACACCATATATTTT. The chain employs TRBV15 and TRBJ1-3; D uncertain. V gave up 0 bases and J gave up 0 bases, with 18 bases separating them. The germline CDR1 and CDR2 sequences are LNHNV and YYDKDF (reference sequence). This CDR3 comprises 19 residues.